What follows are 5 T cell receptor beta chains derived from one specimen sequenced in a study of CXCR3-negative and CXCR3-positive naive CD8 T cells. General study points: Naive cells that were CXCR3-positive had more hydrophobic TRB CDR3s (compared with CXCR3-negative naive cells).

Their specific antigens are unknown. UMI-labeled TRB cDNA libraries were prepared by 5' RACE. TCRdb reworked the 5' RACE reads into one entry per CDR3 protein, no DNA. The sample spans nearly 110,000 distinct CDR3 sequences; the ten largest clones claim 0.35% to 0.4%. Sequenced sample: naive CXCR3+ CD8+ T cells from blood. The subset was: CD45RO-CCR7+CD27+CD95- naive CD8+ T cells expressing CXCR3 (TNR3+). The receptors were sampled from a human donor in good health. Some clones in this sample may be carry-over from other donors' samples.

This chain uses TRBV7-2 with TRBJ2-5; there is no DNA to check the TCRdb D call of TRBD2. The CDR3 runs 17 residues. Per germline, CDR1 SGHTA and CDR2 FQGNSA. The CDR3 loop reads CASSLGASGGFQETQYF.

The chain employs TRBV28 and TRBJ2-7; the D gene TCRdb calls, TRBD1, cannot be checked with no DNA. The CDR3 runs 13 residues. Germline CDR1 is MDHEN and CDR2 is SYDVKM. The CDR3: CASSPYRVGEQYF.

This chain connects TRBV7-9 to TRBJ1-1; checking the TCRdb D call of TRBD1 is not possible without DNA. Per germline, CDR1 SEHNR and CDR2 FQNEAQ (reference sequence). The CDR3 extends over 14 amino acids. CDR3 loop: CASSTVTGPTEAFF.

This rearrangement joins TRBV7-9 to TRBJ2-7; TCRdb gives TRBD2 as the D gene, but with no DNA this cannot be confirmed. CDR1 SEHNR and CDR2 FQNEAQ come from the germline V gene (reference sequence). The CDR3 loop spans 15 amino acids. The CDR3 is CASSLTSGSSYEQYF. Based on the CDR3 plus reference TRBV7-9 and TRBJ2-7, the full variable domain is DTGVSQNPRHKITKRGQNVTFRCDPISEHNRLYWYRQTLGQGPEFLTYFQNEAQLEKSRLLSDRFSAERPKGSFSTLEIQRTEQGDSAMYLCASSLTSGSSYEQYFGPGTRLTVT.

The gene calls are TRBV29-1 and TRBJ2-7; with no DNA, the TCRdb D assignment of TRBD2 cannot be verified. Germline assignment: CDR1 SQVTM and CDR2 ANQGSEA. The CDR3 length is 12 residues. CDR3 in amino acids: CSVLWPSAEQYF.